The rows below give T cell receptor beta chains drawn from one sample of a study of personalized T cell therapy for brain tumors. Assay: immunoSEQ multiplex PCR; the TCRdb copy retains only in-frame clones and omits some. In the table there are about 1,800 clones, around 20% of which are singletons. No antigen has been assigned to these receptors. The sequenced sample was a T cell product expanded with peptides in culture. These receptor sequences come from a human donor with medulloblastoma. The CDR3 runs from the conserved cysteine through the conserved F or W. The D gene is left open where the match is weak. Not all rows give a size; the values are once, few, many and, for expanded clones, a class.

V: TRBV5-1; size: .; J: TRBJ2-1; D: .; CDR3: CASSLRTLKLANNEQFF; DNA: TGCGCCAGCAGCTTGCGAACCTTAAAACTAGCCAACAATGAGCAGTTCTTC
V: TRBV9; size: many; J: TRBJ2-5; D: .; CDR3: CASSVVGGGETQYF; DNA: TGTGCCAGCAGCGTAGTTGGGGGAGGCGAGACCCAGTACTTC
V: TRBV5-6; size: few; J: TRBJ1-1; D: .; CDR3: CASSLARELNTEAFF; DNA: TGTGCCAGCAGCTTGGCCCGAGAGCTGAACACTGAAGCTTTCTTT
V: TRBV5-4; size: .; J: TRBJ2-1; D: TRBD2; CDR3: CASTRLAGGYNEQFF; DNA: TGTGCCAGCACCCGACTAGCGGGGGGTTACAATGAGCAGTTCTTC
V: TRBV6-5; size: large; J: TRBJ1-1; D: .; CDR3: CASRSNPNTEAFF; DNA: TGTGCCAGCAGAAGTAATCCGAACACTGAAGCTTTCTTT
V: TRBV7-9; size: many; J: TRBJ2-1; D: .; CDR3: CASSLGLLLGYNEQFF; DNA: TGTGCCAGCAGCTTAGGATTACTCCTCGGCTACAATGAGCAGTTCTTC
V: TRBV4-2; size: medium-sized; J: TRBJ1-2; D: TRBD1; CDR3: CASSQDIGGSAGYTF; DNA: TGTGCCAGCAGCCAAGATATAGGGGGCTCTGCGGGCTACACCTTC
V: TRBV24-1; size: medium-sized; J: TRBJ2-5; D: .; CDR3: CATSEVGLPETQYF; DNA: TGTGCCACCAGTGAAGTGGGTTTACCGGAGACCCAGTACTTC
V: TRBV4-1; size: medium-sized; J: TRBJ2-7; D: .; CDR3: CASSQATSSEFYEQYF; DNA: TGCGCCAGCAGCCAAGCAACTAGCAGCGAATTTTACGAGCAGTACTTC
V: TRBV21-1; size: few; J: TRBJ2-5; D: .; CDR3: CASSKGTLRQETQYF; DNA: TGTGCCAGCAGCAAAGGGACACTTCGGCAAGAGACCCAGTACTTC
V: TRBV3-1/TRBV3-2; size: medium-sized; J: TRBJ1-4; D: .; CDR3: CASSQYLEKLFF; DNA: TGTGCCAGCAGCCAATACTTAGAAAAACTGTTTTTT
V: TRBV21-1; size: few; J: TRBJ2-5; D: .; CDR3: CARPVTQYF; DNA: TGTGCCCGCCCGGTCACCCAGTACTTC
V: TRBV5-5; size: medium-sized; J: TRBJ2-7; D: .; CDR3: CASRLKLGGPYEQYF; DNA: TGTGCCAGCAGATTAAAGCTAGGAGGCCCCTACGAGCAGTACTTC
V: TRBV29-1; size: many; J: TRBJ2-1; D: .; CDR3: CSFEGAPYEQFF; DNA: TGCAGCTTCGAGGGAGCCCCATATGAGCAGTTCTTC
V: TRBV3-1/TRBV3-2; size: .; J: TRBJ1-1; D: .; CDR3: CASSLFRRTEAFF; DNA: TGTGCCAGCAGCCTCTTTCGACGCACTGAAGCTTTCTTT
V: TRBV5-1; size: medium-sized; J: TRBJ2-7; D: .; CDR3: CASSLGPSLYEQYF; DNA: TGCGCCAGCAGCTTGGGACCGAGTCTCTACGAGCAGTACTTC
V: TRBV9; size: .; J: TRBJ2-1; D: .; CDR3: CASSVDRGAYNEQFF; DNA: TGTGCCAGCAGCGTAGATCGGGGGGCATACAATGAGCAGTTCTTC